These 28 T cell receptor beta chains came from one sample sequenced in a study of technical replicates of blood from several donors. Sequencing was performed with immunoSEQ multiplex PCR; in TCRdb, only in-frame clones are kept and a portion is missing. This repertoire shows about 70,000 clones, approximately 98% found once; its top ten account for 0.22%. The material sequenced was T cells isolated from PBMCs. The receptors were gathered from a human donor in good health.

V usage is TRBV5-1 and J usage is TRBJ2-6, with TRBD1 identical over 7 bases. The germline V gene encodes CDR1 SGHRS and CDR2 YFSETQ. V lost 1 base, J lost 0 bases, and 7 bases stayed unmatched. There are 18 residues in the CDR3. The CDR3, as DNA: TGCGCCAGCAGCTTGTCCGGACAGGCCCTCTCTGGGGCCAACGTCCTGACTTTC. As protein: CASSLSGQALSGANVLTF.

The gene calls are TRBV15 and TRBJ2-5; 9 bases are a match to TRBD1. Germline V gene lookup returns CDR1 LNHNV and CDR2 YYDKDF (reference sequence). With 1 base clipped from V and 1 base from J, the junction kept 7 bases outside the gene matches. The CDR3 has 17 amino acids. The CDR3 spells CATSRGIETGGQETQYF. CDR3 nucleotides: TGTGCCACCAGCAGAGGAATTGAGACAGGGGGCCAAGAGACCCAGTACTTC.

The gene calls are TRBV6-1 and TRBJ1-1; D unclear. Germline V CDR1 and CDR2: MNHNS, SASEGT. The CDR3 spans 14 residues. V gave up 4 bases and J gave up 6 bases, with 15 bases separating them. CDR3 sequence: CASSVVYGPSEAFF. The CDR3 nucleotides read TGTGCCAGCAGTGTAGTGTATGGGCCTTCTGAAGCTTTCTTT.

The chain recombines TRBV11-2 with TRBJ1-1, with D hard to call. The CDR3 has 13 residues. In germline, CDR1 is SGHAT, CDR2 FQNNGV. The germline V and J ends were trimmed by 5 bases and 1 base, with 8 bases remaining between them. The CDR3 region has the DNA TGTGCCAGCAGCCCGCCGGGGAACACTGAAGCTTTCTTT. Translation: CASSPPGNTEAFF.

The chain has TRBV12-5 and TRBJ1-2, with TRBD1 matching over 11 bases. The CDR3 sequence is 16 residues long. The germline V gene has CDR1 LGHNT and CDR2 FRNRAP. V was clipped by 6 bases and J by 1 base; unmatched bases: 7. This CDR3 is CASGLGQGEYNYGYTF. In nucleotides, the CDR3 is TGTGCTAGTGGCCTGGGACAGGGGGAATATAACTATGGCTACACCTTC. Full variable domain (missing parts from reference TRBV12-5 and TRBJ1-2): DARVTQTPRHKVTEMGQEVTMRCQPILGHNTVFWYRQTMMQGLELLAYFRNRAPLDDSGMPKDRFSAEMPDATLATLKIQPSEPRDSAVYFCASGLGQGEYNYGYTFGSGTRLTVV.

V and J are TRBV6-5 and TRBJ1-1; D possibly corresponds to TRBD1 (6 bases). CDR3 length equals 15 residues. Per the germline V gene, CDR1 is MNHEY and CDR2 is SVGAGI. Deletions cut 2 bases from V and 0 bases from J, with 10 bases between. As DNA, the CDR3 is TGTGCCAGCAGTTACGGAACAGGGATGAACACTGAAGCTTTCTTT. As protein: CASSYGTGMNTEAFF.

A single count supports this clone. The chain links TRBV27 to TRBJ2-1; D might be TRBD1 (6 bases). CDR1 MNHEY and CDR2 SMNVEV come from the germline V gene (reference sequence). This CDR3 has 14 amino acids. V was shortened by 4 bases and J by 8 bases, with 15 bases between the two germline ends. The CDR3 here is CASSSRGDGYEQFF. In nucleotides, the CDR3 is TGTGCCAGCAGTTCCAGGGGAGACGGCTATGAGCAGTTCTTC.

As DNA, the CDR3 is TGTGCCTGGGAAAGGACAGACTACACTGAAGCTTTCTTT. Protein product: CAWERTDYTEAFF. The V gene is TRBV30, the J gene TRBJ1-1; D is possibly TRBD1 (6 bases). V dropped 5 bases and J dropped 3 bases, with 13 bases sitting between them. The CDR3 consists of 13 residues. Germline loops: CDR1 GTSNPN, CDR2 SVGIG (reference sequence).

The chain couples TRBV7-2 to TRBJ2-2; a weak D match, TRBD2 (6 bases). From germline, CDR1 is SGHTA and CDR2 FQGNSA. V lost 3 bases and J 0 bases, leaving 14 bases between the germline ends. CDR3 length: 17 residues. CDR3 nucleotides: TGTGCCAGCAGCTTCCCCGGGGCTAGCGCGAACACCGGGGAGCTGTTTTTT. This encodes CASSFPGASANTGELFF.

The genes are TRBV7-2 and TRBJ2-6; 10 bases align to TRBD1. The V gene's germline CDR1 is SGHTA and CDR2 FQGNSA. The CDR3 is 17 residues long. Unmatched junction bases numbered 4, after V lost 5 bases and J lost 0 bases. CDR3 protein: CASSRRTGGSGANVLTF. The CDR3 bases are TGTGCCAGCAGCCGCAGGACAGGGGGCTCTGGGGCCAACGTCCTGACTTTC.

The chain uses TRBV10-1 and TRBJ2-7, with 8 bases that match TRBD2. The CDR3 covers 13 residues. The V and J ends lost 7 bases and 5 bases, in that order; junction bases with no gene match: 7. The germline V gene has CDR1 WNHNN and CDR2 SYGVQD (reference sequence). The CDR3 protein is CASNGAGVDEQYF. The DNA for the CDR3 is TGCGCCAGCAATGGAGCGGGAGTTGACGAGCAGTACTTC.

The chain recombines TRBV30 with TRBJ1-2; 8 bases align to TRBD1. CDR3 size: 12 residues. V lost 7 bases and J lost 5; bases outside the gene matches: 6. CDR1 and CDR2 (germline): GTSNPN, SVGIG (reference sequence). For the CDR3, the DNA is TGTGCCTACCAGGGGGCTGAATATGGCTACACCTTC. This codes for CAYQGAEYGYTF.

The chain recombines TRBV9 with TRBJ2-6; a weak D match, TRBD1 (6 bases). Germline loops: CDR1 SGDLS, CDR2 YYNGEE. Trimming left V 4 bases short and J 4 bases short, with 12 bases between. The CDR3 sequence is 15 residues long. CDR3 bases: TGTGCCAGCAGCCCAGGGGCCGGCGGGGCCAACGTCCTGACTTTC. It yields the protein CASSPGAGGANVLTF.

This sequence joins TRBV7-9 and TRBJ2-1, with TRBD2 matching over 7 bases. The CDR3 has 12 residues. J lost 15 bases, V lost 1 base, and 6 bases had no gene match. Germline lookup yields CDR1 SEHNR and CDR2 FQNEAQ (reference sequence). CDR3 sequence reads: CASSLENGRMFF. CDR3 bases: TGTGCCAGCAGCTTAGAGAACGGGAGGATGTTCTTC.

The V gene is TRBV5-1, the J gene TRBJ2-5, with D unresolved. CDR3 length: 13 amino acids. Per the germline V gene, CDR1 is SGHRS and CDR2 is YFSETQ. Trimming left V 4 bases short and J 4 bases short, with 11 bases between. CDR3 bases: TGCGCCAGCAGCCCGCGTGTTCGAGAGACCCAGTACTTC. This codes for CASSPRVRETQYF. Full variable domain (rest looked up from reference TRBV5-1 and TRBJ2-5): KAGVTQTPRYLIKTRGQQVTLSCSPISGHRSVSWYQQTPGQGLQFLFEYFSETQRNKGNFPGRFSGRQFSNSRSEMNVSTLELGDSALYLCASSPRVRETQYFGPGTRLLVL.

This clone was seen only once. For the CDR3, the DNA is TGTGCCAGCAGTCTCACGACAGGGGTTGGGGAGACCCAGTACTTC. Translating gives CASSLTTGVGETQYF. J is TRBJ2-5 and V is TRBV6-1, with 8 bases that match TRBD1. CDR3 length equals 15 residues. In germline, CDR1 is MNHNS, CDR2 SASEGT. The V gene end was trimmed by 5 bases and the J gene end by 5 bases; junction bases not matched to a gene: 10.

The rearrangement uses TRBV29-1 and TRBJ2-7; tentative D call: TRBD2 (6 bases). From germline, CDR1 is SQVTM and CDR2 ANQGSEA. Trimming cost V 6 bases and J 1 base, with 16 bases left between them. CDR3 length equals 14 residues. CDR3 region: CSVPPGSGSYEQYF. CDR3 in DNA: TGCAGCGTCCCACCAGGTAGCGGATCCTACGAGCAGTACTTC.

This rearrangement joins TRBV5-1 to TRBJ2-2, with TRBD1 as a possible D gene (5 bases). Trimming pared 2 bases from V and 0 bases from J, leaving 11 bases between. The CDR3 loop spans 16 amino acids. CDR1 is SGHRS, CDR2 YFSETQ, per germline. The CDR3 sequence is CASSFLSRANTGELFF. As DNA, the CDR3 is TGCGCCAGCAGCTTCCTTAGCAGGGCGAACACCGGGGAGCTGTTTTTT.

Regarding this clone: Germline is not matched at one junction end, which may reflect a read error. The gene calls are TRBV7-7 and TRBJ2-3; 7 nucleotides match TRBD2. CDR1 SSHAT and CDR2 FNYEAQ come from the germline V gene (reference sequence). The CDR3 extends over 16 amino acids. The CDR3 DNA reads as TGTGCTAGCAGCTTAGGGGCTAGCGGTAGCACAGATACGCAGTATTTT. It specifies CASSLGASGSTDTQYF.

J is TRBJ2-7 and V is TRBV9; 7 nucleotides line up with TRBD1. J gave up 2 bases and V 3 bases, and 5 bases lay outside the gene matches. This CDR3 comprises 14 residues. Germline CDR1 SGDLS, CDR2 YYNGEE. The CDR3 nucleotides are TGTGCCAGCAGCGGGGGACAGCAGCCCTACGAGCAGTACTTC. Translation gives CASSGGQQPYEQYF.

The rearrangement uses TRBV5-6 and TRBJ1-1; D perhaps matches TRBD1 (6 bases). There are 14 residues in the CDR3. CDR1 is SGHDT and CDR2 is YYEEEE in the germline V gene. Trimming cost V 6 bases and J 6 bases, with 18 bases left between them. CDR3 loop: CASTQLDSTPEAFF. CDR3 DNA sequence: TGTGCCAGCACCCAACTGGACAGTACGCCTGAAGCTTTCTTT.

V gene TRBV7-2 combines with J gene TRBJ1-1; 7 bases are shared with TRBD1. V dropped 5 bases and J dropped 9; count of bases not matched to a gene: 9. The CDR3 is 13 residues long. CDR1 is SGHTA and CDR2 is FQGNSA in the germline V gene. The CDR3 nucleotides are TGTGCCAGCAGCGAAACACGGGACAGTAAAGCTTTCTTT. Its protein product is CASSETRDSKAFF.

This clone was counted only a few times. The rearrangement links TRBV11-2 to TRBJ2-3; no clear D gene. The CDR3 contains 11 residues. With 5 bases removed from V and 6 bases from J, the gap between germline ends came to 6 bases. Germline V gene data show CDR1 as SGHAT and CDR2 as FQNNGV. The DNA of the CDR3 is TGTGCCAGCAGCCCCCTCGATACGCAGTATTTT. It codes for CASSPLDTQYF.

The rearrangement uses TRBV25-1 and TRBJ2-7; TRBD1 might be the D (5 bases). The CDR3 has 11 amino acids. V was clipped by 5 bases and J by 5 bases, with 7 bases between them. Germline lookup yields CDR1 MGHDK and CDR2 SYGVNS. CDR3 residues: CASSQGHEQYF. Written as DNA, the CDR3 is TGTGCCAGCAGTCAGGGCCACGAGCAGTACTTC.

The chain recombines TRBV6-5 with TRBJ1-2, with no clear D. The V gene lost 0 bases and the J gene lost 2 bases, with 7 bases spanning the gap. There are 14 residues in the CDR3. Per germline, CDR1 MNHEY and CDR2 SVGAGI. The CDR3 nucleotides are TGTGCCAGCAGTTACTCAAACACGAACTATGGCTACACCTTC. This codes for CASSYSNTNYGYTF.

DNA of the CDR3: TGTGCCAGCAGCAGCCAACAGGGTCACGGATTCCTCTACGAGCAGTACTTC. Amino acid sequence: CASSSQQGHGFLYEQYF. The J gene is TRBJ2-7, the V gene TRBV7-2, with D possibly being TRBD1 (6 bases). Trimming removed 5 bases from V and 3 bases from J, with 23 bases in between. The CDR3 contains 17 residues. Germline CDR1 and CDR2: SGHTA and FQGNSA.

In nucleotides, the CDR3 is TGTGCCAGCAGACCTGGACAGTTCACAGATACGCAGTATTTT. Amino acids: CASRPGQFTDTQYF. V and J are TRBV6-5 and TRBJ2-3; D is perhaps TRBD1 (6 bases). The length of the CDR3 is 14 residues. Germline V lookup: CDR1 MNHEY, CDR2 SVGAGI. V lost 6 bases, J lost 2 bases, and 12 bases lay in between.

In DNA, the CDR3 is TGTGCCAGCAGGTTAGCGGGACGCACAGATACGCAGTATTTT. Translation gives CASRLAGRTDTQYF. V is TRBV2 and J is TRBJ2-3, with TRBD2 matching 8 bases. V dropped 6 bases and J dropped 1; count of bases not matched to a gene: 3. CDR1 and CDR2 from the germline V gene are SNHLY and FYNNEI. The CDR3 loop spans 14 amino acids.